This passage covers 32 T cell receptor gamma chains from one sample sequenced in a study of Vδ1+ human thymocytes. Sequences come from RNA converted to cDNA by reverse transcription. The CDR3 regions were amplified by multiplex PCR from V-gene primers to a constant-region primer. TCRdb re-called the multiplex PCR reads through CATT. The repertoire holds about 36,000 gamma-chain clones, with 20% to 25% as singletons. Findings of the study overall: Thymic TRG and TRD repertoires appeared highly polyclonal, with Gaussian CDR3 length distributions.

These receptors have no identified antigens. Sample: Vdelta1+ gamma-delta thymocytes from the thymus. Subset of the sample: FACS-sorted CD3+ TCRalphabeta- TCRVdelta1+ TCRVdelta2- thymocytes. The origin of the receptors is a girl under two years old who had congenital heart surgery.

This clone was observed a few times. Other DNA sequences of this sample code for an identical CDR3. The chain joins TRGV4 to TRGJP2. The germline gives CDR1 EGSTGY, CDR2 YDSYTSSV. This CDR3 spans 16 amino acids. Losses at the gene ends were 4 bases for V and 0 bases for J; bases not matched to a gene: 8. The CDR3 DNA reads TGTGCCACCTGGGACGGAAGATATAGTAGTGATTGGATCAAGACGTTT. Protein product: CATWDGRYSSDWIKTF.

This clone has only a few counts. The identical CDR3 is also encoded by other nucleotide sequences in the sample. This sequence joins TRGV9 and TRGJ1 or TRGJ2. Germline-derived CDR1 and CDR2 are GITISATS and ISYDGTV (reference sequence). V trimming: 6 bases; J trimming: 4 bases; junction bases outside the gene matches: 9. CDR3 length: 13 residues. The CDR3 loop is CALWPPLYYKKLF. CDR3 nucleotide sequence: TGTGCCTTGTGGCCGCCCCTCTATTATAAGAAACTCTTT.

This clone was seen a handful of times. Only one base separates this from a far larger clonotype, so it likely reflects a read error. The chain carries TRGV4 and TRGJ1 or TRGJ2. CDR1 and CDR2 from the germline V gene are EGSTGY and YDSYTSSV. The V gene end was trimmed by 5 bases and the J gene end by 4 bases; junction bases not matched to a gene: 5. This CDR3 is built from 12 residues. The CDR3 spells CATWVGYYKKLF. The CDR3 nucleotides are TGTGCCACCTGGGTCGGGTATTATAAGAAACTCTTT.

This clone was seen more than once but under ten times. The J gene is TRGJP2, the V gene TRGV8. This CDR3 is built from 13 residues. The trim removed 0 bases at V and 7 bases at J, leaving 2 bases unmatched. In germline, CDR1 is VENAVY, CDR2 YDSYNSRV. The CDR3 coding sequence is TGTGCCACCTGGGATAGGGATGATTGGATCAAGACGTTT. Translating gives CATWDRDDWIKTF.

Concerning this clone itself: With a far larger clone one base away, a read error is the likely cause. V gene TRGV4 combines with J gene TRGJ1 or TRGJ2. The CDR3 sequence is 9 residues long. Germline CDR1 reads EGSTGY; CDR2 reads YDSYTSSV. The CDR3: CATWDKILF. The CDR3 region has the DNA TGTGCCACCTGGGATAAGATACTCTTT.

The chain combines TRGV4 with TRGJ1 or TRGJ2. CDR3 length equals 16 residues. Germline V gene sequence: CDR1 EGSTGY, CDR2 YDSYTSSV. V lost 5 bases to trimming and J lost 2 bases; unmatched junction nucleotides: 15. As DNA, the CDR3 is TGTGCCACCTGGGGCGTAAAAGGGGTTCATTATTATAAGAAACTCTTT. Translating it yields CATWGVKGVHYYKKLF.

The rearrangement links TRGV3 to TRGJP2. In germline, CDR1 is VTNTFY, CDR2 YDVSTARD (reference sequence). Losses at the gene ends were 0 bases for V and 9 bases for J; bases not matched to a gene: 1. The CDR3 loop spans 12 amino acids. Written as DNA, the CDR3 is TGTGCCACCTGGGACAGGAATTGGATCAAGACGTTT. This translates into CATWDRNWIKTF.

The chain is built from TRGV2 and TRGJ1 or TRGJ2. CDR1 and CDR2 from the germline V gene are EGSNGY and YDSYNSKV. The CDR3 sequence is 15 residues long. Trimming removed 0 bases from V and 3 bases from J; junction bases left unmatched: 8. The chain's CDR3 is CATWDGDRSYYKKLF. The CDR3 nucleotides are TGTGCCACCTGGGACGGGGACCGGAGTTATTATAAGAAACTCTTT.

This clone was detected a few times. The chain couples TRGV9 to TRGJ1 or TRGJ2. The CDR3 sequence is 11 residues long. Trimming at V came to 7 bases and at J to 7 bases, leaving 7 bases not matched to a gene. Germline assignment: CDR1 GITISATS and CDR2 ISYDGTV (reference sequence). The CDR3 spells CALCSGYKKLF. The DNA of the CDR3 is TGTGCCTTGTGCTCCGGGTATAAGAAACTCTTT.

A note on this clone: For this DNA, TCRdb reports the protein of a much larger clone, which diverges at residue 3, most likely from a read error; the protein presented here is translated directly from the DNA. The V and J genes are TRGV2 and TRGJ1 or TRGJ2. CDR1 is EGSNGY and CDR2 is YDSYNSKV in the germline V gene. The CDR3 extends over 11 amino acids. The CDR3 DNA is TGTGCCGCCTGGGACGGGCGTAAGAAACTCTTT. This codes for CAAWDGRKKLF.

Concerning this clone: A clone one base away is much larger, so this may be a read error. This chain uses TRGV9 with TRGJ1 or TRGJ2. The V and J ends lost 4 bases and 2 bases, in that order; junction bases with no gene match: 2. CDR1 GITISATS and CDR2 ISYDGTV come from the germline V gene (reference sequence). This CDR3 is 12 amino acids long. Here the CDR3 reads CALWDHYYKKLF. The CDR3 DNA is TGTGCCTTGTGGGACCATTATTATAAGAAACTCTTT.

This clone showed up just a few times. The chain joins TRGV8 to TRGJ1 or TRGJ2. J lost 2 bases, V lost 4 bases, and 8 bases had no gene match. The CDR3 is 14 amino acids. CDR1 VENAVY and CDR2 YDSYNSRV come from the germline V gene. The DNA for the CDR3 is TGTGCCACCTGGGAGAGGGATCATTATTATAAGAAACTCTTT. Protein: CATWERDHYYKKLF.

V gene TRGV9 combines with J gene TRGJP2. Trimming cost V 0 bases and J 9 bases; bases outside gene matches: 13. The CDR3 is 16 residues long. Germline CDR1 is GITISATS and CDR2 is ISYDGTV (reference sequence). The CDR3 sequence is CALWEVRTPGHWIKTF. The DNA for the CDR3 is TGTGCCTTGTGGGAGGTGCGGACCCCTGGGCATTGGATCAAGACGTTT.

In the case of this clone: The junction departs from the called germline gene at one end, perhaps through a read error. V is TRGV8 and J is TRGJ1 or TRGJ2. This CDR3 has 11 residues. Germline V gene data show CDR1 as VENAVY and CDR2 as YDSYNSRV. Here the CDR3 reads CTTWDINGKLF. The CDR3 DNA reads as TGTACCACCTGGGATATAAATGGGAAACTCTTT.

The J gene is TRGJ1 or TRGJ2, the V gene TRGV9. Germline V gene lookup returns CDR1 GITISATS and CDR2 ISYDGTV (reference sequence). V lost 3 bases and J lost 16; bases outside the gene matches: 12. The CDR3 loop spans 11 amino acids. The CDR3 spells CALWESWGWLF. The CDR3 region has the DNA TGTGCCTTGTGGGAGTCCTGGGGGTGGCTCTTT.

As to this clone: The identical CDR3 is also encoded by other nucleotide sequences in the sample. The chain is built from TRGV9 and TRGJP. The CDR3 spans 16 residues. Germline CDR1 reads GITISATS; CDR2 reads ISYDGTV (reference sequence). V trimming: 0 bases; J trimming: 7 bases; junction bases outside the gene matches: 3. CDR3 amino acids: CALWEVRELGKKIKVF. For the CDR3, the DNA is TGTGCCTTGTGGGAGGTGCGCGAGTTGGGCAAAAAAATCAAGGTATTT.

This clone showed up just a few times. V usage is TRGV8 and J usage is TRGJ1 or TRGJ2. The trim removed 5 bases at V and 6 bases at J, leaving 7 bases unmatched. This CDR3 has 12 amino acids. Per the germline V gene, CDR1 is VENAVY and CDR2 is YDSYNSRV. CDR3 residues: CATWAAGYKKLF. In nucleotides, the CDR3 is TGTGCCACCTGGGCCGCGGGTTATAAGAAACTCTTT.

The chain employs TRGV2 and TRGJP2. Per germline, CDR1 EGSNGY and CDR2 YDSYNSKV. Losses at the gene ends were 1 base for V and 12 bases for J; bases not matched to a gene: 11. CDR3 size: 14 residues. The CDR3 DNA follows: TGTGCCACCTGGGACGGCCCTTCTTCTCGGATCAAGACGTTT. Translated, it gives CATWDGPSSRIKTF.

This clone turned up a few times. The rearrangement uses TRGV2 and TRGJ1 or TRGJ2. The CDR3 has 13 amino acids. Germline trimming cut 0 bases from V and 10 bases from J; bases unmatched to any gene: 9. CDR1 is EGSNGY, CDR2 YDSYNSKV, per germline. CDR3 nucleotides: TGTGCCACCTGGGACGGGCGGGGCAAAAAGAAACTCTTT. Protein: CATWDGRGKKKLF.

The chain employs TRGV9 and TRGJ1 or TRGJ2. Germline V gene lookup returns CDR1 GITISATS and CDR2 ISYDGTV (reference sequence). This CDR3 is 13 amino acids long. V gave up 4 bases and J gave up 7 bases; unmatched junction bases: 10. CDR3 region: CALWDQAWYKKLF. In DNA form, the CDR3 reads TGTGCCTTGTGGGACCAGGCATGGTATAAGAAACTCTTT.

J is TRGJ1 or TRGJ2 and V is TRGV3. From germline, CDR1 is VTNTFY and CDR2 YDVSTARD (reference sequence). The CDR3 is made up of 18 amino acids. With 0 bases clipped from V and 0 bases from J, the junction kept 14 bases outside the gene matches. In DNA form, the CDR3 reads TGTGCCACCTGGGACAGGCGGAAAATGTTGGCGAATTATTATAAGAAACTCTTT. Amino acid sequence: CATWDRRKMLANYYKKLF.

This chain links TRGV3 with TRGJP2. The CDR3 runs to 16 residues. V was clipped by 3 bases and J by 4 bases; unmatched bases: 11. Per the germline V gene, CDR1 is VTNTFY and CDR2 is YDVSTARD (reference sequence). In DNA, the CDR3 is TGTGCCACCTGGGACGGGCTAGGGGCTAGTGATTGGATCAAGACGTTT. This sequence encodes CATWDGLGASDWIKTF.

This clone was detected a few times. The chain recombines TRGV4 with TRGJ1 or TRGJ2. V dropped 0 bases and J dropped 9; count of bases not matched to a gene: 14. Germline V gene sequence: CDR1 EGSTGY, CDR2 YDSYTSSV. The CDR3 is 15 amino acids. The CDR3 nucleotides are TGTGCCACCTGGGATGGGCCTCCCCGGGCGACTAAGAAACTCTTT. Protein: CATWDGPPRATKKLF.

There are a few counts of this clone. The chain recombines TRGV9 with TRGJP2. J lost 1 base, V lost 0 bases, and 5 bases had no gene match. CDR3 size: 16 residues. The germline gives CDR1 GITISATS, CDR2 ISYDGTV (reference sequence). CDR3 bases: TGTGCCTTGTGGGAGGTGCGTCCTAGTAGTGATTGGATCAAGACGTTT. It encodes CALWEVRPSSDWIKTF.

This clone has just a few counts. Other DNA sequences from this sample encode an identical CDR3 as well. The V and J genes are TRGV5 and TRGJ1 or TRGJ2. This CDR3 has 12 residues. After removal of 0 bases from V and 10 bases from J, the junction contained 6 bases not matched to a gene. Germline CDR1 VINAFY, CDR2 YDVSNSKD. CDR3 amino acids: CATWDRRRKKLF. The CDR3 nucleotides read TGTGCCACCTGGGACAGGCGGAGGAAGAAACTCTTT.

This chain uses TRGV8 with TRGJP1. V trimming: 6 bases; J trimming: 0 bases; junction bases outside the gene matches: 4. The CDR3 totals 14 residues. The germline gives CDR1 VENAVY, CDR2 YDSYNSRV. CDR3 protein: CATWYYTTGWFKIF. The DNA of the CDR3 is TGTGCCACCTGGTACTATACCACTGGTTGGTTCAAGATATTT.

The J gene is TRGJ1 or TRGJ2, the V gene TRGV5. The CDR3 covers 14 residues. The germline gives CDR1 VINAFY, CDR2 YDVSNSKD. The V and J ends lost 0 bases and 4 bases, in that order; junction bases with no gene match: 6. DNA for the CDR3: TGTGCCACCTGGGACAGGCTGGAGTATTATAAGAAACTCTTT. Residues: CATWDRLEYYKKLF.

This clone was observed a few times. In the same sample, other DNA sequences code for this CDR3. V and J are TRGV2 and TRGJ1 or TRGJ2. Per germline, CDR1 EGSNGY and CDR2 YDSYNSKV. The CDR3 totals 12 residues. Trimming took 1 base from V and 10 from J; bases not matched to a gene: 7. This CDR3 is CATWDGRGKKLF. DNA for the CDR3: TGTGCCACCTGGGACGGCAGAGGGAAGAAACTCTTT.

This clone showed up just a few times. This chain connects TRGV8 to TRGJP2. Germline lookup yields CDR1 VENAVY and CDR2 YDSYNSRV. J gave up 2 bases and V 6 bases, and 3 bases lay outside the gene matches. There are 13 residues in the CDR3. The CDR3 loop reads CATWTSSDWIKTF. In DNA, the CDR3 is TGTGCCACCTGGACCAGTAGTGATTGGATCAAGACGTTT.

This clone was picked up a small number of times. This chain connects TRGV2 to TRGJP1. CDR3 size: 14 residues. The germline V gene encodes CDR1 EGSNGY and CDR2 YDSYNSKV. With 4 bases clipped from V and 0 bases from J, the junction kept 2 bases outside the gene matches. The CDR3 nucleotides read TGTGCCACCTGGGAGAATACCACTGGTTGGTTCAAGATATTT. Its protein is CATWENTTGWFKIF.

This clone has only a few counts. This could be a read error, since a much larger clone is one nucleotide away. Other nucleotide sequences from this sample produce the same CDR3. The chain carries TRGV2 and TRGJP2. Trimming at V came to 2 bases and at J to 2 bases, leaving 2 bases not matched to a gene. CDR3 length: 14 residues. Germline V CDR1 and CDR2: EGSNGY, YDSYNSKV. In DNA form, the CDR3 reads TGTGCCACCTGGGACGTGAGTAGTGATTGGATCAAGACGTTT. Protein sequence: CATWDVSSDWIKTF.

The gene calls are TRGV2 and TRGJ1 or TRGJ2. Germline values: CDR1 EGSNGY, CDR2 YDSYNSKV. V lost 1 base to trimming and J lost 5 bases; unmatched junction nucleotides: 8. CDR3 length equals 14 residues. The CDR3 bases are TGTGCCACCTGGGACGGCGTGCGAAATTATAAGAAACTCTTT. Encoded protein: CATWDGVRNYKKLF.